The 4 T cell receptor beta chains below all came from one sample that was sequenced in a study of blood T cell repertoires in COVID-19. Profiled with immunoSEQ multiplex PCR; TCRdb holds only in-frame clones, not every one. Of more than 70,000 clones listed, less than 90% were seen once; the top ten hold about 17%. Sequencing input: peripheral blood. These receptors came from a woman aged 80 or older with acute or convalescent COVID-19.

Written as DNA, the CDR3 is TGTGCCAGCAGCCCCCCGGGAGCGGGGGGATACAATGAGCAGTTCTTC. Translated: CASSPPGAGGYNEQFF. This chain joins TRBV7-3 and TRBJ2-1; 9 nucleotides line up with TRBD2. Germline V gene sequence: CDR1 SGHTA, CDR2 FQGTGA. The V and J ends lost 5 bases and 4 bases, in that order; junction bases with no gene match: 9. This CDR3 spans 16 amino acids.

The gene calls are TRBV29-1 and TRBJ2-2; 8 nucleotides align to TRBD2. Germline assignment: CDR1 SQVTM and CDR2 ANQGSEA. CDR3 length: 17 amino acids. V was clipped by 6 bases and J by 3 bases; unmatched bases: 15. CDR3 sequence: CSVKSPPGGEDTGELFF. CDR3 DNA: TGCAGCGTGAAGTCGCCGCCGGGGGGGGAAGACACCGGGGAGCTGTTTTTT.

CDR3 sequence reads: CASSMWQGASSNQPQHF. CDR3 bases: TGTGCCAGTAGTATGTGGCAGGGGGCGAGTAGCAATCAGCCCCAGCATTTT. V and J are TRBV19 and TRBJ1-5, with TRBD1 matching 8 bases. The CDR3 loop spans 17 amino acids. Germline V gene lookup returns CDR1 LNHDA and CDR2 SQIVND (reference sequence). The trim removed 3 bases at V and 0 bases at J, leaving 7 bases unmatched.

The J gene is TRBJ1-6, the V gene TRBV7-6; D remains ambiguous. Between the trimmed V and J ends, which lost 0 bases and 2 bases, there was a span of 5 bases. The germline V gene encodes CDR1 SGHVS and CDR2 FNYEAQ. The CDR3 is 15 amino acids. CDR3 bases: TGTGCCAGCAGCTTAGCCGGGACCTATAATTCACCCCTCCACTTT. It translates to CASSLAGTYNSPLHF.